This entry lists 23 T cell receptor beta chains sequenced from one sample in a study of blood T cell repertoires in COVID-19. The method was immunoSEQ multiplex PCR; TCRdb's version includes in-frame clones alone and lacks a portion of them. The table shows 240,000 or so clones, with about 80% occurring only once. The specimen sequenced was peripheral blood. These TCRs come from a woman of 80 years or more with acute or convalescent COVID-19.

This clone has just one count. This chain links TRBV15 with TRBJ2-1; TRBD2 matches at 10 bases. The germline V gene encodes CDR1 LNHNV and CDR2 YYDKDF (reference sequence). The CDR3 consists of 16 residues. The junction had 5 bases not matched to a gene; V was cut back by 2 bases and J by 4 bases. The CDR3 nucleotides are TGTGCCACCAGCAGAATTACTAGCGGGGCTTACAATGAGCAGTTCTTC. As protein: CATSRITSGAYNEQFF.

The chain links TRBV6-2 or TRBV6-3 to TRBJ1-5, with D tentatively TRBD1 (5 bases). V lost 5 bases to trimming and J lost 5 bases, with 16 bases between them. This CDR3 has 15 amino acids. Germline-derived CDR1 and CDR2 are MNHEY and SVGEGT. The CDR3 reads CASSGVGGRHQPQHF. The CDR3 nucleotides are TGTGCCAGCAGTGGGGTCGGGGGTAGACATCAGCCCCAGCATTTT.

The chain couples TRBV7-3 to TRBJ2-1; TRBD2 agrees at 7 bases. Germline V lookup: CDR1 SGHTA, CDR2 FQGTGA. Trimming cost V 5 bases and J 4 bases; bases outside gene matches: 11. The CDR3 has 16 residues. The CDR3 nucleotides are TGTGCCAGCAGCCAAAACCCGGGACTACCTTACAATGAGCAGTTCTTC. Protein product: CASSQNPGLPYNEQFF.

V and J are TRBV28 and TRBJ1-2; 9 nucleotides line up with TRBD1. V shed 7 bases, J shed 5 bases, and the junction held 8 bases outside the gene matches. Germline values: CDR1 MDHEN, CDR2 SYDVKM. The CDR3 covers 14 residues. The chain's CDR3 is CASTYRGQDYGYTF. CDR3 nucleotide sequence: TGTGCCAGCACCTACAGGGGGCAGGATTATGGCTACACCTTC.

CDR3: CASSFQVGANTEAFF. The CDR3 DNA sequence: TGTGCCAGCAGCTTCCAGGTAGGGGCGAACACTGAAGCTTTCTTT. The V call is TRBV7-9, the J call TRBJ1-1; D may be TRBD1 (5 bases). The CDR3 consists of 15 residues. CDR1 is SEHNR and CDR2 is FQNEAQ in the germline V gene (reference sequence). V was clipped by 3 bases and J by 1 base, with 12 bases between them.

The CDR3 spells CASSPTSGGSSGATQYF. DNA for the CDR3: TGTGCCAGCAGCCCGACTAGCGGGGGATCCTCAGGGGCTACGCAGTATTTT. V and J are TRBV3-1 (or the pseudogene TRBV3-2) and TRBJ2-3; 12 nucleotides line up with TRBD2. This CDR3 region has 17 residues. Germline V gene lookup returns CDR1 LGHDT and CDR2 YNNKEL (reference sequence). The J segment lost 8 bases and the V segment lost 4 bases, leaving 13 bases of the junction unmatched.

V gene TRBV25-1 combines with J gene TRBJ1-2; 12 nucleotides match TRBD1. The germline CDR1 and CDR2 sequences are MGHDK and SYGVNS. Trimming took 4 bases from V and 12 from J; bases not matched to a gene: 12. This CDR3 has 15 amino acids. In nucleotides, the CDR3 is TGTGCCAGCAGTGGCACCTTAGGGACAGGGGGCGATAACACCTTC. It codes for CASSGTLGTGGDNTF.

J is TRBJ1-4 and V is TRBV6-5, with D perhaps matching TRBD1 (6 bases). The length of the CDR3 is 15 residues. CDR1 MNHEY and CDR2 SVGAGI come from the germline V gene. V gave up 2 bases and J gave up 8 bases, with 15 bases separating them. The CDR3 region has the DNA TGTGCCAGCAGTTACACACAGGGCTGGGGAGAAAAACTGTTTTTT. Protein sequence: CASSYTQGWGEKLFF.

This chain connects TRBV5-6 to TRBJ2-1, with TRBD2 matching 7 bases. Per the germline V gene, CDR1 is SGHDT and CDR2 is YYEEEE. The CDR3 consists of 14 residues. Germline trimming cut 3 bases from V and 8 bases from J; bases unmatched to any gene: 8. The CDR3 sequence: CASSSNRGVHEQFF. CDR3 sequence (DNA): TGTGCCAGCAGCTCCAACCGGGGGGTTCATGAGCAGTTCTTC. The entire variable domain, with the rest obtained from reference TRBV5-6 and TRBJ2-1, is as follows: DAGVTQSPTHLIKTRGQQVTLRCSPKSGHDTVSWYQQALGQGPQFIFQYYEEEERQRGNFPDRFSGHQFPNYSSELNVNALLLGDSALYLCASSSNRGVHEQFFGPGTRLTVL.

For the CDR3, the DNA is TGTGCCAGCAGCTCTACCCCCCGGGCAGATACGCAGTATTTT. It codes for CASSSTPRADTQYF. The chain combines TRBV7-2 with TRBJ2-3; D uncertain. The CDR3 has 14 residues. V was trimmed by 4 bases and J by 4 bases, leaving 12 bases between them. CDR1 is SGHTA and CDR2 is FQGNSA in the germline V gene. Full variable domain (outside the CDR3, taken from reference TRBV7-2 and TRBJ2-3): GAGVSQSPSNKVTEKGKDVELRCDPISGHTALYWYRQSLGQGLEFLIYFQGNSAPDKSGLPSDRFSAERTGGSVSTLTIQRTQQEDSAVYLCASSSTPRADTQYFGPGTRLTVL.

J is TRBJ2-3 and V is TRBV5-1, with D tentatively TRBD1 (6 bases). The V and J ends lost 0 bases and 6 bases respectively, with 11 bases between them. The CDR3 loop spans 14 amino acids. Germline values: CDR1 SGHRS, CDR2 YFSETQ. As DNA, the CDR3 is TGCGCCAGCAGCTTGGGGACAGTTTTTGATACGCAGTATTTT. It yields the protein CASSLGTVFDTQYF.

The chain links TRBV28 to TRBJ2-6, with D unresolved. The CDR3 has 13 amino acids. Germline lookup yields CDR1 MDHEN and CDR2 SYDVKM. V lost 6 bases and J 5 bases, leaving 8 bases between the germline ends. This CDR3 is CASSPSWANVLTF. The DNA for the CDR3 is TGTGCCAGCAGCCCTTCTTGGGCCAACGTCCTGACTTTC.

The chain recombines TRBV3-1 (or the pseudogene TRBV3-2) with TRBJ2-1; the match to TRBD1 covers 7 bases. Trimming cost V 4 bases and J 6 bases; bases outside gene matches: 12. The germline V gene has CDR1 LGHDT and CDR2 YNNKEL (reference sequence). CDR3 length: 16 residues. This CDR3 is CASSLKGGLPSNEQFF. Here the CDR3 DNA reads TGTGCCAGCAGCCTTAAAGGGGGCTTACCCTCCAATGAGCAGTTCTTC.

The J gene is TRBJ1-2, the V gene TRBV7-2; 10 nucleotides line up with TRBD1. CDR1 and CDR2 (germline): SGHTA, FQGNSA. V trimming: 3 bases; J trimming: 7 bases; junction bases outside the gene matches: 5. This CDR3 spans 14 amino acids. This CDR3 is CASSFQTGGSGYTF. As DNA, the CDR3 is TGTGCCAGCAGCTTTCAGACAGGGGGCTCTGGCTACACCTTC.

In its sample, this clone was seen once. V gene TRBV19 combines with J gene TRBJ2-1, with a tentative D call TRBD1 (6 bases). The germline V gene has CDR1 LNHDA and CDR2 SQIVND (reference sequence). The CDR3 has 15 residues. V was pared by 5 bases and J by 9 bases, with 20 bases between. The CDR3 region is CASSRSGENGGEQFF. The CDR3 region has the DNA TGTGCCAGTAGTCGATCAGGGGAGAATGGGGGTGAGCAGTTCTTC.

The chain employs TRBV14 and TRBJ1-4, with a tentative D call TRBD1 (6 bases). This CDR3 spans 15 amino acids. The germline V gene encodes CDR1 SGHDN and CDR2 FVKESK. V was trimmed by 3 bases and J by 5 bases, leaving 13 bases between them. The CDR3 here is CASSHSDSWNEKLFF. CDR3 DNA: TGTGCCAGCAGCCATTCGGACAGCTGGAATGAAAAACTGTTTTTT. Looking up the rest from reference TRBV14 and TRBJ1-4 gives the full variable domain: EAGVTQFPSHSVIEKGQTVTLRCDPISGHDNLYWYRRVMGKEIKFLLHFVKESKQDESGMPNNRFLAERTGGTYSTLKVQPAELEDSGVYFCASSHSDSWNEKLFFGSGTQLSVL.

The rearrangement joins TRBV29-1 to TRBJ2-2; TRBD2 aligns across 10 bases. Germline CDR1 is SQVTM and CDR2 is ANQGSEA. V shed 6 bases, J shed 5 bases, and the junction held 6 bases outside the gene matches. The CDR3 loop spans 14 amino acids. This CDR3 reads CSVKGTSVTGELFF. As DNA, the CDR3 is TGCAGCGTGAAAGGGACTAGCGTGACCGGGGAGCTGTTTTTT.

The chain is built from TRBV24-1 and TRBJ1-2; the D is unclear. The CDR3 loop spans 16 amino acids. V was pared by 2 bases and J by 4 bases, with 16 bases between. Germline values: CDR1 KGHDR, CDR2 SFDVKD. As DNA, the CDR3 is TGTGCCACCAGTGATTCCAACTCCCACGGCGGCTATGGCTACACCTTC. Residues: CATSDSNSHGGYGYTF.

The chain employs TRBV7-9 and TRBJ1-3; D is possibly TRBD1 (6 bases). The CDR3 has 15 amino acids. Per the germline V gene, CDR1 is SEHNR and CDR2 is FQNEAQ (reference sequence). Trimming cost V 8 bases and J 4 bases, with 18 bases left between them. For the CDR3, the DNA is TGTGCCAGCTCATCTATGGGGGGGCTCGGAAACACCATATATTTT. Translated: CASSSMGGLGNTIYF. The whole variable domain, filled in from reference TRBV7-9 and TRBJ1-3, reads DTGVSQNPRHKITKRGQNVTFRCDPISEHNRLYWYRQTLGQGPEFLTYFQNEAQLEKSRLLSDRFSAERPKGSFSTLEIQRTEQGDSAMYLCASSSMGGLGNTIYFGEGSWLTVV.

This chain uses TRBV18 with TRBJ2-2, with a tentative D call TRBD1 (6 bases). Between the trimmed V and J ends, which lost 1 base and 5 bases, there was a span of 11 bases. CDR1 and CDR2 (germline): KGHSH, LQKENI. This CDR3 has 15 amino acids. This chain's CDR3 is CASSPRQVDTGELFF. CDR3 nucleotides: TGTGCCAGCTCACCACGACAGGTGGATACCGGGGAGCTGTTTTTT.

The chain recombines TRBV5-1 with TRBJ1-1; tentatively, D is TRBD1 (5 bases). Looked up from germline, CDR1 is SGHRS and CDR2 is YFSETQ. V lost 4 bases and J 5 bases, leaving 12 bases between the germline ends. CDR3 length: 13 residues. The CDR3 region is CASSKTVGTEAFF. The CDR3 DNA follows: TGCGCCAGCAGCAAGACAGTAGGGACTGAAGCTTTCTTT.

The chain uses TRBV2 and TRBJ1-5, with unresolved D. CDR1 is SNHLY and CDR2 is FYNNEI in the germline V gene. The V end was cut by 5 bases, the J end by 0 bases, with 20 bases between. The CDR3 length is 18 residues. The CDR3 DNA follows: TGTGCCAGCAGTAGTCTTTTACCCGGGGAATATAGCAATCAGCCCCAGCATTTT. It yields the protein CASSSLLPGEYSNQPQHF.

The J gene is TRBJ1-2, the V gene TRBV13; 11 bases fit TRBD1. This CDR3 is 16 amino acids long. V was clipped by 5 bases and J by 2 bases; unmatched bases: 7. The V gene's germline CDR1 is PRHDT and CDR2 FYEKMQ (reference sequence). The CDR3 reads CASSLGGDRGNYGYTF. CDR3 nucleotides: TGTGCCAGCAGCCTCGGAGGGGACAGGGGGAACTATGGCTACACCTTC. Looking up the rest from reference TRBV13 and TRBJ1-2 gives the full variable domain: AAGVIQSPRHLIKEKRETATLKCYPIPRHDTVYWYQQGPGQDPQFLISFYEKMQSDKGSIPDRFSAQQFSDYHSELNMSSLELGDSALYFCASSLGGDRGNYGYTFGSGTRLTVV.